The clone carrying this T cell receptor (beta chain) was detected ten times or more. Amplification yielded TCR beta CDR3 regions, with RNA transcripts as the source. The HTBI set primed first-round TCR CDR3 RT-PCR. From the multiplex PCR reads, TCRdb called clonotypes with MiXCR, one entry per CDR3 protein. The sample yields fewer than 700,000 distinct CDR3 sequences, around 15% seen once. This specimen comes from a study of T cells in Graves' hyperthyroidism and ophthalmopathy. The wider study: Peripheral blood was secured at the point of initial diagnosis, before any treatment.

The sample consisted of blood. This TCR was recovered from a woman in her thirties with Graves' hyperthyroidism.

The CDR3 nucleotides are TGCAGTGCTAGTAGCGGGGGCTCCTACGAGCAGTACTTC. This translates into CSASSGGSYEQYF. This chain joins TRBV20-1 and TRBJ2-7; 9 bases are a match to TRBD2. Per germline, CDR1 DFQATT and CDR2 SNEGSKA (reference sequence). CDR3 length: 13 residues. Trimming took 3 bases from V and 0 from J; bases not matched to a gene: 0.